The TCR beta chain described here comes from a study of T cells in women clearing cervical HPV infection. Study as a whole: Cases: HPV16-related CIN3 or worse on histology, 2 invasive cancers. Blood came at first lesion visit for cases, post-clearance for controls. Study conclusions and caveats: Combining TCR richness with V gene abundances gave around 0.83 AUC.

Cervical HPV DNA detected by MY09/MY11 PCR, typed by dot-blot. The protocol was immunoSEQ multiplex PCR, while the TCRdb copy is restricted to in-frame clones and leaves out a portion. The sample shows about 22,000 clones, and around 9.3% sits with its ten largest clones. For this clone: Its antigen remains unidentified.

Sample: blood buffy coat. The sequence derives from a woman aged 18 to 75 with a cervical HPV16 infection that either progressed to CIN3+ or cleared (not recorded which).

The CDR3 DNA, read in part, is TGCGCCAGCAGCCCCTTAGGACTAGCGGGAACGAACACCGGGGAG. Encoded protein: CASSPLGLAGTNTGE. Given in full, the CDR3 is CASSPLGLAGTNTGELFF. This chain uses TRBV4-1 with TRBJ2-2; 12 bases fit TRBD2. The sequence runs out 3 residues before the end of the CDR3; the remainder is reconstructed from the germline J gene. This CDR3 is built from 18 residues. Germline CDR1 is MGHRA and CDR2 is YSYEKL. The trim removed 4 bases at V and 0 bases at J, leaving 6 bases unmatched.